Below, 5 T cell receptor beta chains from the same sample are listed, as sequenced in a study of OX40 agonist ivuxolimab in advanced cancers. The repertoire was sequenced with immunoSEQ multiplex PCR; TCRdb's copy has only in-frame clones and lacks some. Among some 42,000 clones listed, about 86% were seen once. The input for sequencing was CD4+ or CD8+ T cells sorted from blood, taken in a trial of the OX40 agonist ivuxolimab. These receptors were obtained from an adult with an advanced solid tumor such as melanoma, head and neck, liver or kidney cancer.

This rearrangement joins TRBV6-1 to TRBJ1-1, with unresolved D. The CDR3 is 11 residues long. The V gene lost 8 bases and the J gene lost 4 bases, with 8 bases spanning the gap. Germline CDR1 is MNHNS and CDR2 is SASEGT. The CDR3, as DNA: TGTGCCAGCGTTCAGTTCACTGAAGCTTTCTTT. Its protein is CASVQFTEAFF.

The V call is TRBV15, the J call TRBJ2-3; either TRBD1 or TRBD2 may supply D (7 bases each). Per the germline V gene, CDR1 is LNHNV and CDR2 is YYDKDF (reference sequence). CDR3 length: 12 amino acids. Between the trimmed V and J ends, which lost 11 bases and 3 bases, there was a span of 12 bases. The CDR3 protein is CASQGGTDTQYF. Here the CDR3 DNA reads TGTGCCTCCCAGGGGGGGACAGATACGCAGTATTTT.

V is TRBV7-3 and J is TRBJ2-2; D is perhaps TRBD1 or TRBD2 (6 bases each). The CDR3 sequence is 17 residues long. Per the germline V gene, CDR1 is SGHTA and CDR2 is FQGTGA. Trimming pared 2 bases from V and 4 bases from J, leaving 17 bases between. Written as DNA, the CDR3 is TGTGCCAGCAGCTTAGACTCTGGAGGGGGAAGCACCGGGGAGCTGTTTTTT. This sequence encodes CASSLDSGGGSTGELFF.

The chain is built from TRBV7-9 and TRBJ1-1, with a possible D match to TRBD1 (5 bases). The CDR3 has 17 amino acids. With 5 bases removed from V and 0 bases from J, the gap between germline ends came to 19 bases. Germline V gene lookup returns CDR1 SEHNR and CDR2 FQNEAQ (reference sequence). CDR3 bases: TGTGCCAGCAGCCCGCGAGCGGGACGGGCCATGAACACTGAAGCTTTCTTT. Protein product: CASSPRAGRAMNTEAFF.

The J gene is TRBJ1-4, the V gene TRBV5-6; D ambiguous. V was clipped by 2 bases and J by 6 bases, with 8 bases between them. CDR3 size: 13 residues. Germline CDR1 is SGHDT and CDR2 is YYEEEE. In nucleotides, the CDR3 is TGTGCCAGCAGCTTATCTGTGGATGAAAAACTGTTTTTT. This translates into CASSLSVDEKLFF.